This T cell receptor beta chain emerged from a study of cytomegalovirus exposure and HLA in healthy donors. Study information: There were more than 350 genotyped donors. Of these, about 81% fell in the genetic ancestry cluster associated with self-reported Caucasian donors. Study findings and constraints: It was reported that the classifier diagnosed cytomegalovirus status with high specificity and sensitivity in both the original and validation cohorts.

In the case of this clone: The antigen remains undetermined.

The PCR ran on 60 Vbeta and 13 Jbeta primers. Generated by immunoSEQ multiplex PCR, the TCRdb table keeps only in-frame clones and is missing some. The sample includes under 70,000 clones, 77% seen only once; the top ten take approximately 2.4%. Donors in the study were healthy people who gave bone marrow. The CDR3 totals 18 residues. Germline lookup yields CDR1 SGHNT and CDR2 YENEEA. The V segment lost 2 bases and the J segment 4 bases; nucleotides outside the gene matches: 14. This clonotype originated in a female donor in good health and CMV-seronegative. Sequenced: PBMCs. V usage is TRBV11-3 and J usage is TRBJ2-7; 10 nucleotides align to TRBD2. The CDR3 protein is CASSLYQGSSGSRYEQYF. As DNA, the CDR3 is TGTGCCAGCAGCTTATATCAGGGGTCTAGCGGGAGTAGGTACGAGCAGTACTTC.